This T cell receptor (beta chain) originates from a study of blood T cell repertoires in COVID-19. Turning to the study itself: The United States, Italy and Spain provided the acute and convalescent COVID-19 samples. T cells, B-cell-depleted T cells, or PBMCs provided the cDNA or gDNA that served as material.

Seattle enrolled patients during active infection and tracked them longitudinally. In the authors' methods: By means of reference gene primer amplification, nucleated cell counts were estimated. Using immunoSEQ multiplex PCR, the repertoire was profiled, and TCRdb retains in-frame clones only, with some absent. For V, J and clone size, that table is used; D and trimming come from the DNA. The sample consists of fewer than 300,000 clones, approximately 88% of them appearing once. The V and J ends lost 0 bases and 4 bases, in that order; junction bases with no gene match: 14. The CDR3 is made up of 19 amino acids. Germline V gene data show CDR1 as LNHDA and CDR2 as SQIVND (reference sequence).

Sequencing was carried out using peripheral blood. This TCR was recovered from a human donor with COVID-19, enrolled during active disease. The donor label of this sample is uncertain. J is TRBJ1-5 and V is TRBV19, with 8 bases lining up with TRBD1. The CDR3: CASSIDTGGGQGANQPQHF. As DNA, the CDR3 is TGTGCCAGTAGTATAGATACCGGGGGCGGACAGGGAGCGAATCAGCCCCAGCATTTT.